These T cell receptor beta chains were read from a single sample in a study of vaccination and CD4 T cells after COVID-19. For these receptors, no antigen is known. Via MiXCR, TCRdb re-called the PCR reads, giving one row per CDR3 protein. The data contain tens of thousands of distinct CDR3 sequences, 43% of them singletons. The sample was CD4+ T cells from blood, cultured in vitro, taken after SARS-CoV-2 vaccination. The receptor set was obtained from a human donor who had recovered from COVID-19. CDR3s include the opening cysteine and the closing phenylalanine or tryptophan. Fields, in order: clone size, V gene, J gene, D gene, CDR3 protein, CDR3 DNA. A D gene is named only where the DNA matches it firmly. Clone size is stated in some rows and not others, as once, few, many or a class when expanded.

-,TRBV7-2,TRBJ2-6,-,CASSSGLSGANVLTF,TGTGCCAGCAGCTCAGGGCTCTCTGGGGCCAACGTCCTGACTTTC
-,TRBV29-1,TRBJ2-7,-,CSVAPLGSSYEQYF,TGCAGCGTTGCCCCACTGGGGAGCTCCTACGAGCAGTACTTC
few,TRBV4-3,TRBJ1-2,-,CASSPRHNFNYGYTF,TGCGCCAGCAGCCCGCGGCATAACTTTAACTATGGCTACACCTTC
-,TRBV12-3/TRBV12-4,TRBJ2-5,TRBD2,CASSLTSGRGETQYF,TGTGCCAGCAGTCTGACTAGCGGGAGGGGGGAGACCCAGTACTTC
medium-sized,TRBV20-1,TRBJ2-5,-,CSARPGAETQYF,TGCAGTGCTAGACCCGGGGCGGAGACCCAGTACTTC
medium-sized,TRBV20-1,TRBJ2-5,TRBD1,CSARTGGSSETQYF,TGCAGTGCTAGGACAGGGGGAAGTTCAGAGACCCAGTACTTC
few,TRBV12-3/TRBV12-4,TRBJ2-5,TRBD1,CASSYWAPGTEETQYF,TGTGCCAGCAGTTATTGGGCCCCCGGGACAGAAGAGACCCAGTACTTC
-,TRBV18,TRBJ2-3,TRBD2,CASSRGLAGGDTDTQYF,TGTGCCAGCTCACGCGGACTAGCGGGGGGGGACACAGATACGCAGTATTTT
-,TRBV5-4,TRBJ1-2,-,CASSLNQGNGYTF,TGTGCCAGCAGCCTGAATCAGGGTAATGGCTACACCTTC
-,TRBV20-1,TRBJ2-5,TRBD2,CSASPWREVRTQYF,TGCAGTGCTAGCCCCTGGCGGGAGGTCCGGACCCAGTACTTC
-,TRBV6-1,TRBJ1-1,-,CASRPRDSNTEAFF,TGTGCCAGCAGACCCCGGGACTCCAACACTGAAGCTTTCTTT
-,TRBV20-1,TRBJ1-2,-,CSARAGLNSYGYTF,TGCAGTGCTAGAGCGGGACTCAATTCCTATGGCTACACCTTC
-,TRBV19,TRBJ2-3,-,CASSINAGIDTQYF,TGTGCCAGTAGTATAAATGCCGGGATAGATACGCAGTATTTT
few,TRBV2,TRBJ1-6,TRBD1,CASSDRTGATAPLHF,TGTGCCAGCAGTGATCGGACAGGGGCAACAGCACCCCTCCACTTT
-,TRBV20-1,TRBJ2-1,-,CSATKQERPYNEQFF,TGCAGTGCTACCAAACAGGAGAGGCCCTACAATGAGCAGTTCTTC
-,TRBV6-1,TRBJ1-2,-,CASRQTENYGYTF,TGTGCCAGCAGGCAGACAGAGAACTATGGCTACACCTTC
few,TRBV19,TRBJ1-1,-,CASSMRGTTEAFF,TGTGCCAGTAGTATGCGGGGTACCACTGAAGCTTTCTTT
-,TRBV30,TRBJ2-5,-,CAWSGSITETQYF,TGTGCCTGGAGCGGTTCAATAACCGAGACCCAGTACTTC
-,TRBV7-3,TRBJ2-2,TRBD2,CASSLSGGLNTGELFF,TGTGCCAGCAGCTTGAGCGGGGGCCTGAACACCGGGGAGCTGTTTTTT
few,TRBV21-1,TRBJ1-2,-,CASSRPGQVNYGYTF,TGTGCCAGCAGCCGACCGGGACAGGTTAACTATGGCTACACCTTC
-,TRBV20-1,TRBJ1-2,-,CSSRDNYGYTF,TGCAGTTCCCGGGATAACTATGGCTACACCTTC
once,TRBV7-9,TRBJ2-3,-,CASKLRSTSTDTQYF,TGTGCCAGCAAGCTCCGGTCCACTAGCACAGATACGCAGTATTTT
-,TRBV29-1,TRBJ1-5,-,CSVAENSNQPQHF,TGCAGCGTTGCCGAAAATAGCAATCAGCCCCAGCATTTT
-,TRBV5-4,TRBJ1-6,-,CASSLNNSPLHF,TGTGCCAGCAGCTTGAACAATTCACCCCTCCACTTT
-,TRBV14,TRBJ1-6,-,CASSQESQHSPLHF,TGTGCCAGCAGCCAAGAGTCGCAACATTCACCCCTCCACTTT
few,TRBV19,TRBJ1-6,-,CASSILLQLNSPLHF,TGTGCCAGTAGTATACTGTTACAGCTTAATTCACCCCTCCACTTT
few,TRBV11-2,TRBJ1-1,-,CASSLSGGTPSKRNTEAFF,TGTGCCAGCAGCTTATCGGGAGGGACCCCGTCGAAACGGAACACTGAAGCTTTCTTT
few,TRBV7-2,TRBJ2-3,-,CASSNGATDTQYF,TGTGCCAGCAGCAATGGGGCCACAGATACGCAGTATTTT
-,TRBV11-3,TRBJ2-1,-,CASSPGVVYNEQFF,TGTGCCAGCAGCCCGGGTGTCGTCTACAATGAGCAGTTCTTC
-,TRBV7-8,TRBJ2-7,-,CASSPSRDNTYEQYF,TGTGCCAGCAGCCCTAGCCGCGACAATACCTACGAGCAGTACTTC
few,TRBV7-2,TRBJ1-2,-,CASSLDASVADNYGYTF,TGTGCCAGCAGCTTAGATGCGAGTGTGGCTGACAACTATGGCTACACCTTC
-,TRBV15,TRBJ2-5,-,CATSRDWNSQETQYF,TGTGCCACCAGCAGAGATTGGAACAGCCAAGAGACCCAGTACTTC
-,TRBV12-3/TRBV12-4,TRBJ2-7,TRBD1,CASSPRDRGSREQYF,TGTGCCAGCAGTCCCCGGGACAGGGGGTCCCGGGAGCAGTACTTC
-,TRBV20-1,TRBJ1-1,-,CSAHGGALNTEAFF,TGCAGTGCTCACGGTGGAGCTTTGAACACTGAAGCTTTCTTT
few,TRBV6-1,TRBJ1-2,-,CASGGEVFDGYTF,TGTGCCAGTGGGGGGGAAGTTTTCGATGGCTACACCTTC
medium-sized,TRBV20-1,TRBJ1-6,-,CSARIGRTSSYNSPLHF,TGCAGTGCTAGAATAGGACGGACGAGCTCCTATAATTCACCCCTCCACTTT
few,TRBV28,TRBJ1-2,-,CASSSATRGLGGYTF,TGTGCCAGCAGTTCCGCTACCAGGGGTTTGGGTGGCTACACCTTC
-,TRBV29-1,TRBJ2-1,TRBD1,CSVRGTVSNEQFF,TGCAGCGTGCGAGGGACAGTTTCCAATGAGCAGTTCTTC
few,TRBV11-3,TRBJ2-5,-,CASSLDQQETQYF,TGTGCCAGCAGCTTAGATCAGCAAGAGACCCAGTACTTC
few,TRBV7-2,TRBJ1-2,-,CASSPQSRDGYTF,TGTGCCAGCAGCCCTCAGTCCCGCGATGGCTACACCTTC
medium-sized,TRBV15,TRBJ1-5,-,CATSRDSGGIQPQHF,TGTGCCACCAGCAGAGATTCGGGGGGGATTCAGCCCCAGCATTTT
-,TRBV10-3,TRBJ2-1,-,CAISGGYEQFF,TGTGCCATCAGTGGGGGGTATGAGCAGTTCTTC
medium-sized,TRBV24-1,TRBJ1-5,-,CATSEPGNQPQHF,TGTGCCACCAGTGAACCCGGAAATCAGCCCCAGCATTTT
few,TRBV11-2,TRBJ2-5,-,CASSLVMGETQYF,TGTGCCAGCAGCTTAGTTATGGGGGAGACCCAGTACTTC
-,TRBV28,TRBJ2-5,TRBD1,CASSSQQGAMGQETQYF,TGTGCCAGCAGTTCCCAACAGGGGGCGATGGGCCAAGAGACCCAGTACTTC
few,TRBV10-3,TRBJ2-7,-,CAISGSGLHYEQYF,TGTGCCATCAGTGGGTCTGGCCTCCACTACGAGCAGTACTTC
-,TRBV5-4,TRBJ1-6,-,CASSLDPAIRSPLHF,TGTGCCAGCAGCTTGGATCCCGCGATCAGATCACCCCTCCACTTT
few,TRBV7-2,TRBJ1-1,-,CASSSGSGTEAFF,TGTGCCAGCAGCTCCGGTTCAGGCACTGAAGCTTTCTTT
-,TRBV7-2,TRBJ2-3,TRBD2,CASCKMLAGGTSTDTQYF,TGTGCCAGCTGTAAAATGTTAGCGGGGGGCACTAGCACAGATACGCAGTATTTT
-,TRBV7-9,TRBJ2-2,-,CASSLTGTGELFF,TGTGCCAGCAGCTTAACAGGGACCGGGGAGCTGTTTTTT
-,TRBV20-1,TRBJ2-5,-,CSESQPGTQYF,TGCAGTGAATCCCAACCGGGGACCCAGTACTTC
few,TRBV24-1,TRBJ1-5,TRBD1,CATSDLLGGQDKFGNQPQHF,TGTGCCACCAGTGATTTGCTTGGTGGACAGGATAAATTTGGGAATCAGCCCCAGCATTTT
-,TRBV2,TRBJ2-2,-,CASRMADTGELFF,TGTGCCAGCCGCATGGCAGATACCGGGGAGCTGTTTTTT
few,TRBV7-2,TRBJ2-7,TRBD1,CASSLDFRTGSYEQYF,TGTGCCAGCAGCTTAGATTTTCGGACAGGGTCCTACGAGCAGTACTTC
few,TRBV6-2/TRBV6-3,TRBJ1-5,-,CASSYPGIGNQPQHF,TGTGCCAGCAGTTACCCGGGAATTGGCAATCAGCCCCAGCATTTT
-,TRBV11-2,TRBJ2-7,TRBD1,CASSFDRGTYEQYF,TGTGCCAGCAGCTTCGACAGGGGGACCTACGAGCAGTACTTC
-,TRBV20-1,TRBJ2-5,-,CSARGGMVETQYF,TGCAGTGCTAGAGGCGGGATGGTAGAGACCCAGTACTTC
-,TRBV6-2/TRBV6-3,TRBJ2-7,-,CASRGDGLIYEQYF,TGTGCCAGCCGTGGGGACGGTCTGATCTACGAGCAGTACTTC
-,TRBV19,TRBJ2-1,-,CASSMRTDSDEQFF,TGTGCCAGTAGTATGCGGACGGACTCCGATGAGCAGTTCTTC